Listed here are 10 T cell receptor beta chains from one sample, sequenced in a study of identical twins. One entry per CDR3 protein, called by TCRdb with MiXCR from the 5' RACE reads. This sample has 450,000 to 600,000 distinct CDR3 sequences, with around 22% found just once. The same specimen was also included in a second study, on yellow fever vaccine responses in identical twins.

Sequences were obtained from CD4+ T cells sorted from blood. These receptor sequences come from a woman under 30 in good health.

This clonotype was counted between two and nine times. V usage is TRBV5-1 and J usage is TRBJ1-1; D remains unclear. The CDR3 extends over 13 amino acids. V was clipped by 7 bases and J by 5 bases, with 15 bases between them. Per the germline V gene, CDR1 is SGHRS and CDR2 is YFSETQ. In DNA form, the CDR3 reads TGCGCCAGCGGCACAGTGGGCGGGACTGAAGCTTTCTTT. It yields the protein CASGTVGGTEAFF.

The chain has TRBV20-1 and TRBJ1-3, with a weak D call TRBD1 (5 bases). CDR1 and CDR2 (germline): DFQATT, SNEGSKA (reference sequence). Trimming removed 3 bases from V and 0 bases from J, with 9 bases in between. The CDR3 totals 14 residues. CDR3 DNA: TGCAGTGCTAGCCGGGGGACCTCTGGAAACACCATATATTTT. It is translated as CSASRGTSGNTIYF.

The CDR3 here is CASRILEGAKTNEQFF. CDR3 sequence (DNA): TGTGCCAGCAGGATTCTGGAGGGGGCTAAAACTAATGAGCAGTTCTTC. J is TRBJ2-1 and V is TRBV6-1; the D gene is possibly TRBD1 (7 bases). The CDR3 is 16 amino acids. Between the trimmed V and J ends, which lost 6 bases and 7 bases, there was a span of 22 bases. Germline assignment: CDR1 MNHNS and CDR2 SASEGT.

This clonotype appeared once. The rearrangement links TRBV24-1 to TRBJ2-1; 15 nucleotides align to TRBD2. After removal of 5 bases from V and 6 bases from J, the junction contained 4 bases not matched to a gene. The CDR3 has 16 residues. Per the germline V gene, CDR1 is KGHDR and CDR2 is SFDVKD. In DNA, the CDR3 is TGTGCCACCAGTGCCAAGGGACTAGCGGGGGGCAATGAGCAGTTCTTC. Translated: CATSAKGLAGGNEQFF.

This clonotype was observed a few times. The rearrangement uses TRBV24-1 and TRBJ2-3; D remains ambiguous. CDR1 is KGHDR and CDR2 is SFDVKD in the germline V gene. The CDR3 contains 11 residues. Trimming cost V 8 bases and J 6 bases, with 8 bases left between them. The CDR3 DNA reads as TGTGCCACCACCCTTTTGGATACGCAGTATTTT. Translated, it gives CATTLLDTQYF.

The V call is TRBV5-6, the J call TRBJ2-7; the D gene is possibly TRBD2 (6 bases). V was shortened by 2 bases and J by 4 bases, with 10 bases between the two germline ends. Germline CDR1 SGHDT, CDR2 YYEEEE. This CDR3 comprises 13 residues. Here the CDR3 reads CASSFVGGYEQYF. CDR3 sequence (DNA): TGTGCCAGCAGCTTTGTCGGGGGATACGAGCAGTACTTC.

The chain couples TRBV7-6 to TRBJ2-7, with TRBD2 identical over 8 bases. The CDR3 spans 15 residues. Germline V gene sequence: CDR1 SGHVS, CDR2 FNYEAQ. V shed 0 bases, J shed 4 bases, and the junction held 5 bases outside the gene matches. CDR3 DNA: TGTGCCAGCAGCTTAGCGATAGCGGGGTCTTACGAGCAGTACTTC. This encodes CASSLAIAGSYEQYF.

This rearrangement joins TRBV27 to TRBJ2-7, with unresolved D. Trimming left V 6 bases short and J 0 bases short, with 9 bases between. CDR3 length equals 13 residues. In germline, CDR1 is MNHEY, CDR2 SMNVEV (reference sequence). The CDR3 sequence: CASSGQVSYEQYF. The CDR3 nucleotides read TGTGCCAGCAGCGGGCAGGTCTCCTACGAGCAGTACTTC.

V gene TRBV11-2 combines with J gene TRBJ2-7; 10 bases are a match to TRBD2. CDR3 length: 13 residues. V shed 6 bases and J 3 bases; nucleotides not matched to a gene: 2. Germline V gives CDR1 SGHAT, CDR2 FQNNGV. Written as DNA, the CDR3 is TGTGCCAGCAGGGGACTAGCGAACTACGAGCAGTACTTC. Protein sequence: CASRGLANYEQYF.

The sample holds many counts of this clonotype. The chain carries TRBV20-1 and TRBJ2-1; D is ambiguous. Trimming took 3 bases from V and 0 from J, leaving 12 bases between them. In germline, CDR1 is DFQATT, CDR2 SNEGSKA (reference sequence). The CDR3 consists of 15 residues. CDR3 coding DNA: TGCAGTGCTAGGCCGAGGATCAGCTCCTACAATGAGCAGTTCTTC. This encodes CSARPRISSYNEQFF.